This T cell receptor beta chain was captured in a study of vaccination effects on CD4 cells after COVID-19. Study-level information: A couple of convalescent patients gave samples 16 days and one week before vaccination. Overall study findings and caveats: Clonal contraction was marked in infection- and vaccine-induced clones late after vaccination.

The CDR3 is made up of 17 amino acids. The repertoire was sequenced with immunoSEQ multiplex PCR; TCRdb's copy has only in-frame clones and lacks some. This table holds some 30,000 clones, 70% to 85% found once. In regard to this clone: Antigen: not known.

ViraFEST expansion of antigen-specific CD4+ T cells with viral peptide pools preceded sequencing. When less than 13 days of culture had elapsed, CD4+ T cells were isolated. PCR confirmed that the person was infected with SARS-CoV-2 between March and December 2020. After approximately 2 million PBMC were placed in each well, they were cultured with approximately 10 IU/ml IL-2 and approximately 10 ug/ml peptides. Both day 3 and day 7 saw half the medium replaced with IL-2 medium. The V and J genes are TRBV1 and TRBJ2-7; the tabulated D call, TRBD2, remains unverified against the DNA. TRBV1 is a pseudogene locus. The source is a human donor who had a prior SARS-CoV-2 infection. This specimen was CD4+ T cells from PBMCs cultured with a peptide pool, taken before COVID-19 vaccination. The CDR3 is CTSSDTEEGGSLYEQYF. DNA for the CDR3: TGCACCAGCAGCGACACCGAAGAAGGAGGATCCCTTTACGAGCAGTACTTC.